This is a list of T cell receptor beta chains from one sample in a study of CD8 T cells in ankylosing spondylitis. TCRdb re-analysed the 5' RACE reads in MiXCR, keeping a single row per CDR3 protein. The sample records 200,000 or so distinct CDR3 sequences, roughly 26% being singletons. The specimen sequenced was blood, either unsorted or a sorted T cell fraction (not recorded which). The receptor source for this set is a male donor with ankylosing spondylitis or in good health (not recorded which). CDR3s include the opening cysteine and the closing phenylalanine or tryptophan. Fields, in order: V gene, J gene, clone size, D gene, CDR3 DNA, CDR3 protein. The D gene is left open where the match is weak. A clone size is listed for some rows: how often the clone was seen (once, few, many), or a class if it is expanded.

TRBV2	TRBJ2-1	.	.	TGTGCCAGCAGTGTTCAAGGGGCGAGCAATGAGCAGTTCTTC	CASSVQGASNEQFF
TRBV20-1	TRBJ2-3	.	.	TGCAGTGTCCAACCGGAGGGGGCCACGCAGTATTTT	CSVQPEGATQYF
TRBV5-5	TRBJ1-5	many	.	TGTGCCAGCAGCTTGGATACCGGGAACGATCAGCCCCAGCATTTT	CASSLDTGNDQPQHF
TRBV6-1	TRBJ2-3	.	.	TGTGCCAGCAGCCGAAGGGAAGGCCCCACAGATACGCAGTATTTT	CASSRREGPTDTQYF
TRBV7-9	TRBJ2-1	few	TRBD1	TGTGCCAGCAGCCCAACACGGACAGGGGCCTACAATGAGCAGTTCTTC	CASSPTRTGAYNEQFF
TRBV28	TRBJ2-7	.	.	TGTGCCAGCAGTTCCGGACCCCGTAGGGAGCAGTACTTC	CASSSGPRREQYF
TRBV7-3	TRBJ2-6	.	.	TGTGCCAGCGGAACCAGGTCTGGGGCCAACGTCCTGACTTTC	CASGTRSGANVLTF
TRBV4-1	TRBJ2-7	many	.	TGCGCCAGCAGCCGGGGCACTGAAAACGAGCAGTACTTC	CASSRGTENEQYF
TRBV5-1	TRBJ2-3	few	TRBD2	TGCGCCAGCAAAGAGCGGGAGAAGGGCACAGATACGCAGTATTTT	CASKEREKGTDTQYF
TRBV7-3	TRBJ2-1	.	.	TGTGCCAGCAGCTTAAGGTGGGGCTCCTACAATGAGCAGTTCTTC	CASSLRWGSYNEQFF
TRBV7-8	TRBJ2-1	many	.	TGTGCCAGCAATCCGCTAGCCAACTCCTACAATGAGCAGTTCTTC	CASNPLANSYNEQFF
TRBV18	TRBJ1-2	.	TRBD1	TGTGCCAGCTCACCACCGGGCCCTATTGGACAGGGGGCTGGTGGCTACACCTTC	CASSPPGPIGQGAGGYTF
TRBV6-1	TRBJ2-7	many	.	TGTGCCAGCAGTCCCTATGGACTGTTGGAGCAGTACTTC	CASSPYGLLEQYF
TRBV4-1	TRBJ1-6	.	.	TGCGCCAGCAGGATCGCAACCGGGAAAAGCAATTCACCCCTCCACTTT	CASRIATGKSNSPLHF
TRBV20-1	TRBJ1-5	many	TRBD1	TGCAGTGCTAGCACAGGGGATCAGCCCCAGCATTTT	CSASTGDQPQHF
TRBV10-1	TRBJ1-6	.	TRBD1	TGCGCCAGCAGGGGACAGGGGAGTAATTCACCCCTCCACTTT	CASRGQGSNSPLHF
TRBV20-1	TRBJ2-5	.	.	TGCAGTGCTAGGGGACCCGCGGAAGAGACCCAGTACTTC	CSARGPAEETQYF
TRBV20-1	TRBJ2-3	.	.	TGCAGTGCGTCCCGGGACTTGGGGCGCACAGATACGCAGTATTTT	CSASRDLGRTDTQYF
TRBV12-3/TRBV12-4	TRBJ2-3	.	.	TGTGCCAGCAGTCCTCGTAGCCGCATGGGCACAGATACGCAGTATTTT	CASSPRSRMGTDTQYF
TRBV4-2	TRBJ2-1	many	TRBD2	TGTGCCAGCAGCCAAGACTTGACTAGCGGGAACGATGAGCAGTTCTTC	CASSQDLTSGNDEQFF
TRBV28	TRBJ1-4	many	.	TGTGCCAGCAGTTCTAGGAGAAAACTGTTTTTT	CASSSRRKLFF
TRBV29-1	TRBJ1-1	many	.	TGCAGCGCTCAACTGATGATGAACACTGAAGCTTTCTTT	CSAQLMMNTEAFF
TRBV5-1	TRBJ1-2	.	TRBD1	TGCGCCAGCAGCTTGGGGACAGGGCACTATGGCTACACCTTC	CASSLGTGHYGYTF
TRBV12-3/TRBV12-4	TRBJ1-2	many	.	TGTGCCAGCGGGACGGACGGAGCTAACTATGGCTACACCTTC	CASGTDGANYGYTF
TRBV7-2	TRBJ2-7	many	.	TGTGCCAGCAGCTTAGCTAGCATATCGTCCTACGAGCAGTACTTC	CASSLASISSYEQYF
TRBV20-1	TRBJ1-5	many	TRBD1	TGCAGTGCCGAGGGGACAGGGGGTCGCAATCAGCCCCAGCATTTT	CSAEGTGGRNQPQHF
TRBV2	TRBJ2-1	few	TRBD2	TGTGCCAGCAGTTTAGCGGGAGTCTTTGCGCAAGAGCAGTTCTTC	CASSLAGVFAQEQFF
TRBV20-1	TRBJ2-1	.	.	TGCAGTGCTAGAGAGCAGCAGGTGGGGACATCCTATACCTACAATGAGCAGTTCTTC	CSAREQQVGTSYTYNEQFF
TRBV20-1	TRBJ2-1	.	TRBD2	TGCAGTTGGACTAGCGGGAGGAGCGACAATGAGCAGTTCTTC	CSWTSGRSDNEQFF
TRBV11-2	TRBJ2-3	.	TRBD2	TGTGCCAGCAGCCCAGGACTAGCGAGAACTAGCACAGATACGCAGTATTTT	CASSPGLARTSTDTQYF
TRBV12-3/TRBV12-4	TRBJ2-7	many	TRBD2	TGTGCCAGCAGTTTCCTAGCGGCACTGGGGGAGCAGTACTTC	CASSFLAALGEQYF
TRBV29-1	TRBJ2-5	many	TRBD1	TGCAGCGTTGGTGGGACAGGAATGGAGACCCAGTACTTC	CSVGGTGMETQYF
TRBV5-1	TRBJ1-4	many	.	TGCGCCAGCAGCGATACCGGGACCCCTTATGAAAAACTGTTTTTT	CASSDTGTPYEKLFF
TRBV4-1	TRBJ2-5	many	.	TGCGCCAGCGGACGCGGTGAGCAGGAGACCCAGTACTTC	CASGRGEQETQYF
TRBV12-3/TRBV12-4	TRBJ2-7	once	.	TGTGCCAGCAGTTTTCTAGGAATCTACGAGCAGTACTTC	CASSFLGIYEQYF
TRBV20-1	TRBJ1-1	.	.	TGCAGTGCTACCCAGGGGAACACTGAAGCTTTCTTT	CSATQGNTEAFF